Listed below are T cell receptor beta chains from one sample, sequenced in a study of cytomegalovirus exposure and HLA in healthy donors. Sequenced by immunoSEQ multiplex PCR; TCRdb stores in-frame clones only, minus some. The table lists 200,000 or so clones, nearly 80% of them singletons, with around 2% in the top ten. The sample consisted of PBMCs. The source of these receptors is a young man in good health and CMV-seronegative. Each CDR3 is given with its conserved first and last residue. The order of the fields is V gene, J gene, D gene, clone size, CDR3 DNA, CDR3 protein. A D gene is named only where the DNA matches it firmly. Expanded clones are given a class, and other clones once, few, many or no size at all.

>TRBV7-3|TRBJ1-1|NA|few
TGTGCCAGCAGCTCCGGTACTGGGGGGGTGGGCACTGAAGCTTTCTTT
CASSSGTGGVGTEAFF
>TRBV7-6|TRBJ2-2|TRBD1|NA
TGTGCCAGCAGCTTAGGCGCGGGACAGGGAACCGGGGAGCTGTTTTTT
CASSLGAGQGTGELFF
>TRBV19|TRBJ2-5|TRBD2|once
TGTGCCAGTAGTCCCTGGGGGACTACCAAGCAAGAGACCCAGTACTTC
CASSPWGTTKQETQYF
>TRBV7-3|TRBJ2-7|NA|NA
TGTGCCAGCAGCTTAACGACAGGCTCCCGCGAGCAGTACTTC
CASSLTTGSREQYF
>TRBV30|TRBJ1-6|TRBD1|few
TGTGCCTGGGGGACAGGGGAAGCTTCACCCCTCCACTTT
CAWGTGEASPLHF
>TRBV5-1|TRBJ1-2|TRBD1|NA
TGCGCCAGCAGCCCCAGGACAGGGAGTAACTATGGCTACACCTTC
CASSPRTGSNYGYTF
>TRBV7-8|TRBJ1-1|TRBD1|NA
TGTGCCAGCAGCTTACCTCGGACAGGGGGTGACACTGAAGCTTTCTTT
CASSLPRTGGDTEAFF
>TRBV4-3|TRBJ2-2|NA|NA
TGCGCCAGCAGCCAGTACGCGTTCGGCAGCGGGAACACCGGGGAGCTGTTTTTT
CASSQYAFGSGNTGELFF
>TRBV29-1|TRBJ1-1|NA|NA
TGCAGCGTTGAAGGCCTGAAACAGACGAACACTGAAGCTTTCTTT
CSVEGLKQTNTEAFF
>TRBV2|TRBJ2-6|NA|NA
TGTGCCAACCCAAAGACGGGGAGCTCTGGGGCCAACGTCCTGACTTTC
CANPKTGSSGANVLTF
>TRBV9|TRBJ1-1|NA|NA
TGTGCCAGCAGCAACACAGGGAGGAACACTGAAGCTTTCTTT
CASSNTGRNTEAFF
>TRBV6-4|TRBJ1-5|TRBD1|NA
TGTGCCAGCAGTGCCGCCGGGACAGATAGCAATCAGCCCCAGCATTTT
CASSAAGTDSNQPQHF
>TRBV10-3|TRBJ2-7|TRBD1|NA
TGTGCCATCGGGACAGTTGACTACGAGCAGTACTTC
CAIGTVDYEQYF
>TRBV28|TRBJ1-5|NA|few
TGTGCCAGCAGCCAACTGACACCTAATCAGCCCCAGCATTTT
CASSQLTPNQPQHF
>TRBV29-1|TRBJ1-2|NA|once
TGCAGCGTGGGGGGGGCGGACTATGGCTACACCTTC
CSVGGADYGYTF
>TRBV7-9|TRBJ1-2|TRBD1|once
TGTGCCAGCAGCGAACGACAGGGGGCCCATGGCTACACCTTC
CASSERQGAHGYTF
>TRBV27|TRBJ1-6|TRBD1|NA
TGTGCCAGCAGTACCAGGGGGGATTCACCCCTCCACTTT
CASSTRGDSPLHF
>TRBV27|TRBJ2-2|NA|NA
TGTGCCAGCAGTTTATCGTTGAGTTTGTCCAGGGCCAACACCGGGGAGCTGTTTTTT
CASSLSLSLSRANTGELFF
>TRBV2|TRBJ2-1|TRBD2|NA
TGTGCCAGCAGTTTCGCGGGAGGATCTTACAATGAGCAGTTCTTC
CASSFAGGSYNEQFF
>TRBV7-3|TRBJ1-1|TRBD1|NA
TGTGCCAGCAGCTCCGGACAGGGGGGAAACACTGAAGCTTTCTTT
CASSSGQGGNTEAFF
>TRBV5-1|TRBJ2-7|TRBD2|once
TGCGCCAGCAGCTCGTTAACCGCTGGACTAGCGGACTACGAGCAGTACTTC
CASSSLTAGLADYEQYF
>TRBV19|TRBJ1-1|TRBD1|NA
TGTGCCAGTAGTATAGACCCCCCCCTAAGACAGGGGTGGGGAGGCACTGAAGCTTTCTTT
CASSIDPPLRQGWGGTEAFF
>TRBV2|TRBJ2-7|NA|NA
TGTGCCAGCAGCGATAGGCAAGGGGCCCTCAACTTC
CASSDRQGALNF
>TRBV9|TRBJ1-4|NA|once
TGTGCCAGCAGCGTAGGGGTAGGCCAGGGGCACGACAAACTGTTTTTT
CASSVGVGQGHDKLFF
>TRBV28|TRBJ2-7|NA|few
TGTGCCAGCAGTTTATCACTTGCCTACGAGCAGTACTTC
CASSLSLAYEQYF
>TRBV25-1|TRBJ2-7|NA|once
TGTGCCAGCAGTGAACCCCCAGAAAACTACGAGCAGTACTTC
CASSEPPENYEQYF
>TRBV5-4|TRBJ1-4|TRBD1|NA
TGTGCCAGCAGCTTGGGGGGGACAGGGAGTGAAAAACTGTTTTTT
CASSLGGTGSEKLFF
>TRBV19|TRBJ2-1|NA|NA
TGTGCCAGTAGTAGACGGGACACGGATCGAGATGAGCAGTTCTTC
CASSRRDTDRDEQFF
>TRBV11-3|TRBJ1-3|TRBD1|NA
TGTGCCAGCAGCGGGATGGGGACAGACAGCTCTGGAAACACCATATATTTT
CASSGMGTDSSGNTIYF
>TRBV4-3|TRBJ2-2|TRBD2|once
TGCGCCAGCAGCTTCGGACTAGCGGCTGCTCCCGGGGAGCTGTTTTTT
CASSFGLAAAPGELFF
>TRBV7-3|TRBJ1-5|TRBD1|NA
TGTGCCAGCAGCTTATATTATGGTCAGGGGGCAATCAACAATCAGCCCCAGCATTTT
CASSLYYGQGAINNQPQHF
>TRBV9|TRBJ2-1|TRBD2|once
TGTGCCAGCAGCCCAGGACTAGCGCCCTACAATGAGCAGTTCTTC
CASSPGLAPYNEQFF
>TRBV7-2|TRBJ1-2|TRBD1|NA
TGTGCCAGCAGCTCGCCGGACAGGGCATCTGGCTACACCTTC
CASSSPDRASGYTF
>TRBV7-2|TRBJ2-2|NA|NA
TGTGCCAGCAGCTTAGCTCGGACCGGGGAGCTGTTTTTT
CASSLARTGELFF
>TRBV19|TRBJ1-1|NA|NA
TGTGCCAGTAGCTTTACAGAACAATACACTGAAGCTTTCTTT
CASSFTEQYTEAFF
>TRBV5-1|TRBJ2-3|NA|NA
TGCGCCAGCAGCTGGACGGACAGTCTGGATACGCAGTATTTT
CASSWTDSLDTQYF
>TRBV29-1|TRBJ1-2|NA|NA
TGCAGCGTTGTCCCAGGGGTCCTTCCCTTAACCAGCTATGGCTACACCTTC
CSVVPGVLPLTSYGYTF
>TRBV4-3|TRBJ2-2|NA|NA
TGCGCCAGCAGCCAAGGACTGGACACCGGGGAGCTGTTTTTT
CASSQGLDTGELFF
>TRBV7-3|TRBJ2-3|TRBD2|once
TGTGCCAGCAGCCCGCAAGCGGGAGGCACAGATACGCAGTATTTT
CASSPQAGGTDTQYF
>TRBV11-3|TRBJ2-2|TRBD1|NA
TGTGCCAGCAGCCGACAGGGTGATACGAACACCGGGGAGCTGTTTTTT
CASSRQGDTNTGELFF
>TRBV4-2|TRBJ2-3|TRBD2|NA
TGTGCCAGCACCTCAGAACCCCGGGGACTAGCGGGTGCAGATACGCAGTATTTT
CASTSEPRGLAGADTQYF
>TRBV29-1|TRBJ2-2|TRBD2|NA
TGCAGCGTTAACGGACTAGCGGGAAAGTCAACCGGGGAGCTGTTTTTT
CSVNGLAGKSTGELFF
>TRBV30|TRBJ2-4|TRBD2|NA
TGTGCCTGGAGTGTGGGCGGGGGCAAAAACATTCAGTACTTC
CAWSVGGGKNIQYF